Given below is one TCR beta chain in context. This CDR3 has 14 amino acids. V lost 3 bases and J lost 6; bases outside the gene matches: 5. Germline values: CDR1 MNHEY, CDR2 SVGAGI. Assay used: immunoSEQ multiplex PCR; TCRdb lists only in-frame clones, some missing. The table lists hundreds of thousands of clones, about 88% of them singletons. This entry is derived from a study of blood T cell repertoires in COVID-19. Study details: Sites across the United States, Italy and Spain contributed samples from acute and convalescent COVID-19.

Everyone who took part was roughly 18 to 89 years old, and they came from about 25 US areas. Donors were grouped by their self-reported clinical history. The chain links TRBV6-5 to TRBJ2-1; the match to TRBD2 covers 7 bases. This TCR derives from a woman aged 40 to 50 who had recovered from COVID-19. Sequencing was done on a sample of PBMCs or T cells enriched from blood (not recorded which). CDR3 nucleotide sequence: TGTGCCAGCAGTTATCGGGGGGAAGGCAATGAGCAGTTCTTC. Translating it yields CASSYRGEGNEQFF.